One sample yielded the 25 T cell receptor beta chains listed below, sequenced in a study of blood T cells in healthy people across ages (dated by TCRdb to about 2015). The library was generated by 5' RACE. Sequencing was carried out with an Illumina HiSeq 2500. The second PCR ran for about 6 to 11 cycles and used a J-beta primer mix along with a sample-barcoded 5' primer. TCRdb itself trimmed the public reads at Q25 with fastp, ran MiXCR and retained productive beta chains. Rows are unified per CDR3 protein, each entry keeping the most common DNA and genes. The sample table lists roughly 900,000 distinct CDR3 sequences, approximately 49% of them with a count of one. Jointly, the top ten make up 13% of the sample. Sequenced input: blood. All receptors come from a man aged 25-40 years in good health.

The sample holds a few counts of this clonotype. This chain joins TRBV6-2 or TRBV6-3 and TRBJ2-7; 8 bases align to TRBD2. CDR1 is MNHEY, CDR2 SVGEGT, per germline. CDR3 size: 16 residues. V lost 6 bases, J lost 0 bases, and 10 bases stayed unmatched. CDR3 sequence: CASSSISGAGSYEQYF. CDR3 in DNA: TGTGCCAGCAGCTCGATTAGCGGGGCCGGCTCCTACGAGCAGTACTTC.

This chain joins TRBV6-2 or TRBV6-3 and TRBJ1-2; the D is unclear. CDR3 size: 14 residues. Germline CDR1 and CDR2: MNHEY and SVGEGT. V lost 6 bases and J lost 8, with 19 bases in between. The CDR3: CASSQESRITGYTF. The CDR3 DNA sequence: TGTGCCAGCAGCCAGGAATCCAGGATCACCGGCTACACCTTC.

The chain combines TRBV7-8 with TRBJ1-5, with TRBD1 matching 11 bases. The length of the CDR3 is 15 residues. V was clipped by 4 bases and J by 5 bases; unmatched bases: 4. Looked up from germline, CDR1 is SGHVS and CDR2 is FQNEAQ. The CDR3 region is CASSSWDRGDQPQHF. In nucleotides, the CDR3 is TGTGCCAGCAGCTCCTGGGACAGGGGGGATCAGCCCCAGCATTTT.

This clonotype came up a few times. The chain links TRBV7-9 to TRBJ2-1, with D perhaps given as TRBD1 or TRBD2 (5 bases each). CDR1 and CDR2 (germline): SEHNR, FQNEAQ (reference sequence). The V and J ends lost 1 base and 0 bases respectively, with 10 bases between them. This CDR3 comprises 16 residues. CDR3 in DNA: TGTGCCAGCAGCTTAGGTGAGGGGAGCTCCTACAATGAGCAGTTCTTC. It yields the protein CASSLGEGSSYNEQFF.

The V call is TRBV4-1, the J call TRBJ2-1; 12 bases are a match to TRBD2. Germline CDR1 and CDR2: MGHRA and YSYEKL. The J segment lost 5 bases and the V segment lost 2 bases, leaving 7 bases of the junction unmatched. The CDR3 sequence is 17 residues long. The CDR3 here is CASSQSSGLAGNNEQFF. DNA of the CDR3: TGCGCCAGCAGCCAATCCTCAGGACTAGCGGGGAACAATGAGCAGTTCTTC.

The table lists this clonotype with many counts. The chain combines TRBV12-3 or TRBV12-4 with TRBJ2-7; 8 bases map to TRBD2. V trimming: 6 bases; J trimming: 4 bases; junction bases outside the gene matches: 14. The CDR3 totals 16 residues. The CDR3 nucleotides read TGTGCCAGCAGCCGCGAGTCGAGCGGGGGCTTTTACGAGCAGTACTTC. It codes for CASSRESSGGFYEQYF.

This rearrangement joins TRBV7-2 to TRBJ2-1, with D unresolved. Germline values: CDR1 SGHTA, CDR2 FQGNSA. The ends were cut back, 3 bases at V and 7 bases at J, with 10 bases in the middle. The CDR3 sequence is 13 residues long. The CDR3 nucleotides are TGTGCCAGCAGCTTTAGCTGGACGAATGAGCAGTTCTTC. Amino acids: CASSFSWTNEQFF.

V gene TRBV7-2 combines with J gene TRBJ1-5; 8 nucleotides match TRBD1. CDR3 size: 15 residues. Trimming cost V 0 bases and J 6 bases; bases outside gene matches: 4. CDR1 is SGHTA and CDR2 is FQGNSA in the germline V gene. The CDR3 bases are TGTGCCAGCAGCTTAGCGCAGGGGGCCGGTCAGCCCCAGCATTTT. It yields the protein CASSLAQGAGQPQHF.

The CDR3 loop is CASSLGQALESPQYF. In DNA form, the CDR3 reads TGTGCCAGCAGTTTAGGCCAGGCCCTCGAGAGTCCGCAGTATTTT. The chain combines TRBV12-3 or TRBV12-4 with TRBJ2-3; D is uncertain. Between the trimmed V and J ends, which lost 1 base and 10 bases, there was a span of 18 bases. The CDR3 extends over 15 amino acids.

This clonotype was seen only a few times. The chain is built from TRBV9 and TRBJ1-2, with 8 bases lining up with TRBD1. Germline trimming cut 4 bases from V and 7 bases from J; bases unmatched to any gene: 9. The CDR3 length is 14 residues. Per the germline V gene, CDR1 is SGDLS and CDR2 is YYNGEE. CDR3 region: CASSPQPGTGGYTF. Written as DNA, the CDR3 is TGTGCCAGCAGCCCCCAACCCGGGACAGGTGGCTACACCTTC.

CDR3 residues: CATSDPPAGVYEQYF. The CDR3, as DNA: TGTGCCACCAGTGATCCCCCCGCGGGGGTCTACGAGCAGTACTTC. The V gene is TRBV24-1, the J gene TRBJ2-5; 7 nucleotides match TRBD2. Near its end, the DNA agrees better with TRBJ2-7, so the J call may be wrong. This CDR3 has 15 residues. Germline V gives CDR1 KGHDR, CDR2 SFDVKD.

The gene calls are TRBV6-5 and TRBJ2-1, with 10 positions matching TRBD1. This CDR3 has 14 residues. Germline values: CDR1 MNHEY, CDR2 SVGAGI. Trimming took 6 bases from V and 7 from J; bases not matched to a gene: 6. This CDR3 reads CASRRQGARNEQFF. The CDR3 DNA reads TGTGCCAGCAGGCGACAGGGGGCGAGGAATGAGCAGTTCTTC.

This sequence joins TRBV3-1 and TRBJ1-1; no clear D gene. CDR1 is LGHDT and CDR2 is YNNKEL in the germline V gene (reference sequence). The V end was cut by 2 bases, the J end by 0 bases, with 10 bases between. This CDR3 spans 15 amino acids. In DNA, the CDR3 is TGTGCCAGCAGCCAAAGGGATCGCATGAACACTGAAGCTTTCTTT. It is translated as CASSQRDRMNTEAFF. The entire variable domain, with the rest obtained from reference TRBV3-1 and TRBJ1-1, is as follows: DTAVSQTPKYLVTQMGNDKSIKCEQNLGHDTMYWYKQDSKKFLKIMFSYNNKELIINETVPNRFSPKSPDKAHLNLHINSLELGDSAVYFCASSQRDRMNTEAFFGQGTRLTVV.

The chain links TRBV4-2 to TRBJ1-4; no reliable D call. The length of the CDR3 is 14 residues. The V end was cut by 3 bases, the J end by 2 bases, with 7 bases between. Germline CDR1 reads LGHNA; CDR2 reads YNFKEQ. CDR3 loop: CASSQENTNEKLFF. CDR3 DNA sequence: TGTGCCAGCAGCCAGGAAAATACTAATGAAAAACTGTTTTTT.

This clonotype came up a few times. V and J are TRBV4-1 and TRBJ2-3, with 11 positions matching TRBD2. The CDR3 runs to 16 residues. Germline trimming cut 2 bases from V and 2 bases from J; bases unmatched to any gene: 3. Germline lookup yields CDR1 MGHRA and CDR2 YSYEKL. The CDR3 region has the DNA TGCGCCAGCAGCCAAAGACTAGCGGGGCCCACAGATACGCAGTATTTT. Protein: CASSQRLAGPTDTQYF.

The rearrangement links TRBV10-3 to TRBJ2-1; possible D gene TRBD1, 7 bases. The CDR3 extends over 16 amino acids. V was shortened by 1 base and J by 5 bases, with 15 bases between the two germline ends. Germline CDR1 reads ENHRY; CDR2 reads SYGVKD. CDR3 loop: CAISEFVAGGHNEQFF. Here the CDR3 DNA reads TGTGCCATCAGTGAGTTTGTCGCAGGGGGGCACAATGAGCAGTTCTTC.

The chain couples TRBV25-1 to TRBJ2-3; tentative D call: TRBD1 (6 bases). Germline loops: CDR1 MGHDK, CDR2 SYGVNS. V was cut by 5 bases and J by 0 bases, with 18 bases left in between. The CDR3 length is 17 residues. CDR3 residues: CASSPSGTRTSTDTQYF. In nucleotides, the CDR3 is TGTGCCAGCAGTCCGTCCGGGACACGGACTAGCACAGATACGCAGTATTTT.

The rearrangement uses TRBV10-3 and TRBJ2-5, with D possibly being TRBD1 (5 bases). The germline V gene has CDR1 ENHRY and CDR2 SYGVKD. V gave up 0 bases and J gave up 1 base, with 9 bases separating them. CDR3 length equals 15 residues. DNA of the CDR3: TGTGCCATCAGTGAGTCGGCCCAGGGCCAAGAGACCCAGTACTTC. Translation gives CAISESAQGQETQYF.

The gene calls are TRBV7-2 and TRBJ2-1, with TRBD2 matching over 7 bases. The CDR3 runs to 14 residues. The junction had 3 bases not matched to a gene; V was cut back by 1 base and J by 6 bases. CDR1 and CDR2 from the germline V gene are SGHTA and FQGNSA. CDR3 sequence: CASSLEAGSNEQFF. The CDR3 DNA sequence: TGTGCCAGCAGCTTAGAAGCGGGGAGCAATGAGCAGTTCTTC.

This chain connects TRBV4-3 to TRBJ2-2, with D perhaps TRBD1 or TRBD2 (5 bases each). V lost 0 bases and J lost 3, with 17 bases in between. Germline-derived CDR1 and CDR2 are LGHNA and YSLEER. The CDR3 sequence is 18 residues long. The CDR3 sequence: CASSQERVSGFDTGELFF. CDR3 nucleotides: TGCGCCAGCAGCCAAGAGAGGGTGTCAGGGTTCGACACCGGGGAGCTGTTTTTT.

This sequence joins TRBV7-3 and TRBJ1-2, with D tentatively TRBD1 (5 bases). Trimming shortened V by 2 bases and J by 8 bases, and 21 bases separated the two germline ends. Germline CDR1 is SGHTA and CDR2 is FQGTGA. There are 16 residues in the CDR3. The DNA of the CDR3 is TGTGCCAGCAGCTTATTTCCCCGGGACGGGCTAAAAGGCTACACCTTC. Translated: CASSLFPRDGLKGYTF.

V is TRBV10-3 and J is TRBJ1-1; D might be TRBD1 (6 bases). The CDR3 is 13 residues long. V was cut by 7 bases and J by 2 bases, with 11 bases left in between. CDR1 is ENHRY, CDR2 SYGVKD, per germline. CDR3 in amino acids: CAITEGENTEAFF. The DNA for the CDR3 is TGTGCCATCACCGAGGGGGAAAACACTGAAGCTTTCTTT.

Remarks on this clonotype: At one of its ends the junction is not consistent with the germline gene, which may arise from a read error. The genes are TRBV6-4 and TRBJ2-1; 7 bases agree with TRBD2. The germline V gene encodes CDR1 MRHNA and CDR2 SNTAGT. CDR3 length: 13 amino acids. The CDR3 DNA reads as TGTGCCAGCAGGGACTCCCTAGCGGACCTGCAGTTCTTC. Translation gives CASRDSLADLQFF.

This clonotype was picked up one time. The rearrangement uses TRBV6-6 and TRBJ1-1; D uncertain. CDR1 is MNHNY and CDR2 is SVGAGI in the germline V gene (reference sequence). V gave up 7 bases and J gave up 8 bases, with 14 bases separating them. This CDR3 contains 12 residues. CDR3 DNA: TGTGCCAGCACCACCCTGGGGAGAGAAGCTTTCTTT. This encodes CASTTLGREAFF.

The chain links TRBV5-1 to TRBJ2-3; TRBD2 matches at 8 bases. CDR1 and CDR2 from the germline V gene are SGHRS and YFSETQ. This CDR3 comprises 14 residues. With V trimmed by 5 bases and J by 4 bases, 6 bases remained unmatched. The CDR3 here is CASRRGLGPDTQYF. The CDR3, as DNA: TGCGCCAGCAGAAGGGGACTAGGCCCAGATACGCAGTATTTT.